The rows below give T cell receptor beta chains drawn from one sample of a study of molecular identifiers for immune sequencing clone quantification. TCRdb used MiXCR to reprocess the PCR reads, holding one entry per CDR3 protein. In the table there are some 650,000 distinct CDR3 sequences, 20% of which are singletons. What was sequenced was naive CD8+ T cells from blood, with Jurkat cell RNA spiked in. These receptors originate from a human donor in good health. Some libraries in this study had Jurkat cell RNA spiked in. Both conserved end residues are trimmed from each CDR3. Each record gives: V gene, clone size, J gene, CDR3 length, CDR3 protein. Clone size is stated in some rows and not others, as once, few, many or a class when expanded.

v_gene: TRBV5-1; abundance: -; j_gene: TRBJ2-1; len: 13; CDR3aa: ASSLTWNSYNEQF
v_gene: TRBV2; abundance: -; j_gene: TRBJ1-2; len: 13; CDR3aa: ASTPEVTPNYGYT
v_gene: TRBV25-1; abundance: many; j_gene: TRBJ2-5; len: 10; CDR3aa: ASSVLGETQY
v_gene: TRBV27; abundance: -; j_gene: TRBJ1-4; len: 11; CDR3aa: ASSSPPFEELF
v_gene: TRBV10-3; abundance: many; j_gene: TRBJ2-3; len: 13; CDR3aa: AISEPQGATDTQY
v_gene: TRBV9; abundance: -; j_gene: TRBJ2-7; len: 13; CDR3aa: ASSVDSGASYEQY
v_gene: TRBV19; abundance: -; j_gene: TRBJ2-7; len: 14; CDR3aa: ASSIYGGPSSYEQY
v_gene: TRBV24-1; abundance: many; j_gene: TRBJ2-2; len: 10; CDR3aa: ATSDSTGELF
v_gene: TRBV6-2/TRBV6-3; abundance: -; j_gene: TRBJ1-1; len: 13; CDR3aa: ASSYDSRRNTEAF
v_gene: TRBV27; abundance: many; j_gene: TRBJ2-5; len: 10; CDR3aa: ASTGSGETQY
v_gene: TRBV6-1; abundance: many; j_gene: TRBJ1-1; len: 13; CDR3aa: ASSVAGGMNTEAF
v_gene: TRBV4-2; abundance: many; j_gene: TRBJ2-7; len: 14; CDR3aa: ASSPVAGGTPYEQY
v_gene: TRBV28; abundance: few; j_gene: TRBJ2-7; len: 13; CDR3aa: ASSSWTSGRDEQY
v_gene: TRBV2; abundance: many; j_gene: TRBJ2-5; len: 12; CDR3aa: ASSDVAGGETQY
v_gene: TRBV7-9; abundance: few; j_gene: TRBJ2-3; len: 10; CDR3aa: ASRLGPDTQY
v_gene: TRBV20-1; abundance: many; j_gene: TRBJ1-5; len: 12; CDR3aa: SARPDGFNQPQH
v_gene: TRBV5-1; abundance: many; j_gene: TRBJ2-4; len: 11; CDR3aa: ASSLGTGSFQY
v_gene: TRBV12-3/TRBV12-4; abundance: many; j_gene: TRBJ2-3; len: 13; CDR3aa: ASTTTGEAGNTQY
v_gene: TRBV7-9; abundance: many; j_gene: TRBJ2-6; len: 14; CDR3aa: ASSPPRVSGANVLT
v_gene: TRBV29-1; abundance: many; j_gene: TRBJ2-3; len: 14; CDR3aa: SVEDPGRFRTDTQY
v_gene: TRBV7-3; abundance: many; j_gene: TRBJ2-5; len: 13; CDR3aa: ASSSGLHVGETQY
v_gene: TRBV3-1; abundance: few; j_gene: TRBJ2-7; len: 17; CDR3aa: ASSQDVDRGASGLYEQY
v_gene: TRBV13; abundance: few; j_gene: TRBJ1-6; len: 14; CDR3aa: ASSPSDRGSFSPLH
v_gene: TRBV4-3; abundance: -; j_gene: TRBJ2-2; len: 16; CDR3aa: ASSRIGGLARNTGELL
v_gene: TRBV12-3/TRBV12-4; abundance: many; j_gene: TRBJ2-7; len: 12; CDR3aa: ASSLLGQSYEQY
v_gene: TRBV4-3; abundance: many; j_gene: TRBJ2-5; len: 12; CDR3aa: ASSQEPGAETQY
v_gene: TRBV9; abundance: -; j_gene: TRBJ2-7; len: 13; CDR3aa: ASSVRREATYEQY
v_gene: TRBV2; abundance: -; j_gene: TRBJ1-5; len: 13; CDR3aa: ASRSGQGTNQPQH
v_gene: TRBV10-2; abundance: many; j_gene: TRBJ2-2; len: 13; CDR3aa: ASSEWLTNTGELF
v_gene: TRBV5-6; abundance: few; j_gene: TRBJ2-7; len: 12; CDR3aa: ASSFEDRVDEQY
v_gene: TRBV6-2/TRBV6-3; abundance: many; j_gene: TRBJ1-5; len: 13; CDR3aa: ASSYEARGDQPQH
v_gene: TRBV7-9; abundance: few; j_gene: TRBJ1-2; len: 14; CDR3aa: ASSSTGTGGQYGYT
v_gene: TRBV30; abundance: many; j_gene: TRBJ2-1; len: 10; CDR3aa: AWSLLSDEQF
v_gene: TRBV27; abundance: few; j_gene: TRBJ2-7; len: 13; CDR3aa: ASSLWAERPYEQY
v_gene: TRBV29-1; abundance: many; j_gene: TRBJ1-1; len: 13; CDR3aa: SVLLWTGRNTEAF